The sequence of this T cell receptor (beta chain) was determined in a study of OX40 agonist ivuxolimab in advanced cancers. General study results and limits: What antigens the expanded peripheral T cells recognized was never established.

This clone was seen once. Its specificity is unknown. V was clipped by 4 bases and J by 2 bases, with 17 bases between them. This CDR3 contains 16 residues. The germline gives CDR1 MNHEY, CDR2 SMNVEV (reference sequence). Generated by immunoSEQ multiplex PCR, the TCRdb table keeps only in-frame clones and is missing some. Of tens of thousands of clones in the sample, roughly 83% were seen once. The source was CD4+ or CD8+ T cells sorted from blood, collected in a trial of the OX40 agonist ivuxolimab. The chain combines TRBV27 with TRBJ1-1, with a possible D match to TRBD1 (6 bases). The TCR was taken from an adult with an advanced solid tumor such as melanoma, head and neck, liver or kidney cancer. The CDR3 region is CASSWGPSGQNTEAFF. The CDR3 nucleotides are TGTGCCAGCAGTTGGGGGCCCTCGGGGCAAAACACTGAAGCTTTCTTT.